The 10 T cell receptor beta chains given below trace back to one sample, sequenced in a study of beta chain features in type 1 diabetes. What was sequenced were expressed TCRB transcripts, since all of the isolated RNA had been reverse transcribed. Clones were read by immunoSEQ multiplex PCR, and TCRdb kept only the in-frame ones, dropping some. This table holds under 900,000 clones, roughly 15% found once. Sequencing used naive CD4+ T cells from blood. Receptor source: a woman under 30 in good health.

The chain's CDR3 is CASSLHTGATNTGELFF. The DNA for the CDR3 is TGTGCCAGCAGCCTCCATACCGGGGCCACGAACACCGGGGAGCTGTTTTTT. The gene calls are TRBV4-2 and TRBJ2-2; perhaps D is TRBD1 or TRBD2 (5 bases each). Looked up from germline, CDR1 is LGHNA and CDR2 is YNFKEQ. Trimming left V 4 bases short and J 0 bases short, with 15 bases between. The CDR3 has 17 amino acids.

This clone was recorded only once. Germline is not matched at one junction end, which may reflect a read error. The rearrangement links TRBV7-2 to TRBJ2-1, with 11 nucleotides matching TRBD2. The germline V gene encodes CDR1 SGHTA and CDR2 FQGNSA. The CDR3 runs to 15 residues. The DNA for the CDR3 is TGTGCCAGCAGCCTAGCCGGGACTAGCGGAAATGAGCAGTTCTTC. Translation: CASSLAGTSGNEQFF.

The sample holds one count of this clone. The rearrangement joins TRBV28 to TRBJ1-5, with 7 positions matching TRBD1. The V and J ends lost 5 bases and 11 bases, in that order; junction bases with no gene match: 9. The germline V gene has CDR1 MDHEN and CDR2 SYDVKM. The CDR3 runs to 13 residues. The CDR3 sequence is CASSVGTARSQHF. CDR3 nucleotides: TGTGCCAGCAGTGTGGGGACAGCGAGGTCCCAGCATTTT. Full variable domain (rest looked up from reference TRBV28 and TRBJ1-5): DVKVTQSSRYLVKRTGEKVFLECVQDMDHENMFWYRQDPGLGLRLIYFSYDVKMKEKGDIPEGYSVSREKKERFSLILESASTNQTSMYLCASSVGTARSQHFGDGTRLSIL.

This clone has a handful of counts. The chain couples TRBV4-2 to TRBJ2-7; maybe TRBD2 (6 bases). This CDR3 spans 15 amino acids. CDR1 LGHNA and CDR2 YNFKEQ come from the germline V gene. V dropped 1 base and J dropped 4 bases, with 14 bases sitting between them. CDR3 in DNA: TGTGCCAGCAGCCAAGCCCGAGCGGGTATATACGAGCAGTACTTC. It yields the protein CASSQARAGIYEQYF.

The chain links TRBV27 to TRBJ2-7; the D gene is possibly TRBD1 (6 bases). Trimming removed 6 bases from V and 2 bases from J, with 14 bases in between. Germline assignment: CDR1 MNHEY and CDR2 SMNVEV (reference sequence). This CDR3 has 14 residues. Here the CDR3 reads CASSAGAATYEQYF. In nucleotides, the CDR3 is TGTGCCAGCAGCGCAGGGGCGGCGACCTACGAGCAGTACTTC.

J is TRBJ2-1 and V is TRBV29-1; no clear D gene. There are 10 residues in the CDR3. Looked up from germline, CDR1 is SQVTM and CDR2 is ANQGSEA. V was cut by 5 bases and J by 3 bases, with 2 bases left in between. CDR3 loop: CSVYYNEQFF. The CDR3 nucleotides read TGCAGCGTTTACTACAATGAGCAGTTCTTC.

There are a few counts of this clone. The rearrangement joins TRBV7-9 to TRBJ2-5, with 8 bases lining up with TRBD1. The germline V gene encodes CDR1 SEHNR and CDR2 FQNEAQ (reference sequence). V shed 0 bases, J shed 5 bases, and the junction held 5 bases outside the gene matches. The CDR3 runs 15 residues. The CDR3 bases are TGTGCCAGCAGCTTAGCGCCAGGGGGCAGTGAGACCCAGTACTTC. Protein: CASSLAPGGSETQYF.

The genes are TRBV7-2 and TRBJ2-5, with 7 positions matching TRBD2. Germline loops: CDR1 SGHTA, CDR2 FQGNSA. There are 15 residues in the CDR3. V gave up 2 bases and J gave up 2 bases; unmatched junction bases: 5. The CDR3 nucleotides are TGTGCCAGCAGCTTAAGCGTGGGGGGGCAAGAGACCCAGTACTTC. Amino acid sequence: CASSLSVGGQETQYF.

The chain uses TRBV21-1 and TRBJ1-5; the table gives TRBD1 as D, unverified against the DNA. TRBV21-1 is reported as a pseudogene. CDR3 length: 14 amino acids. The CDR3 DNA is TGTGCCAGCCCTCGACAGGGCCTCAATCAGCCCCAGCATTTT. Its translation is CASPRQGLNQPQHF.

This chain connects TRBV27 to TRBJ1-1; D is unresolved. CDR1 is MNHEY, CDR2 SMNVEV, per germline (reference sequence). The CDR3 extends over 15 amino acids. The V gene lost 2 bases and the J gene lost 1 base, with 11 bases spanning the gap. For the CDR3, the DNA is TGTGCCAGCAGTTTAAGTCCTCCCTGGAACACTGAAGCTTTCTTT. Translating it yields CASSLSPPWNTEAFF.